This entry lists 25 T cell receptor beta chains sequenced from one sample in a study of cytomegalovirus exposure and HLA in healthy donors. Primers for the PCR totalled 60 Vbeta and 13 Jbeta. Clones were sequenced by immunoSEQ multiplex PCR, and TCRdb holds only the in-frame ones, with some missing. Seen here are 100,000 to 150,000 clones, 70% to 80% observed once, and the top ten hold around 4%. Sequencing input: PBMCs. Receptors were obtained from a middle-aged man in good health and CMV-seronegative.

V usage is TRBV5-4 and J usage is TRBJ2-1, with a weak D call TRBD2 (6 bases). Deletions cut 4 bases from V and 9 bases from J, with 20 bases between. Per the germline V gene, CDR1 is SGHNT and CDR2 is YYREEE (reference sequence). This CDR3 comprises 15 residues. CDR3 residues: CASSPRRASETEQFF. The CDR3 DNA is TGTGCCAGCAGCCCACGGAGGGCTAGCGAGACTGAGCAGTTCTTC.

This sequence joins TRBV4-2 and TRBJ2-4; 12 bases align to TRBD2. There are 18 residues in the CDR3. Trimming cost V 1 base and J 3 bases; bases outside gene matches: 7. The germline gives CDR1 LGHNA, CDR2 YNFKEQ. As DNA, the CDR3 is TGTGCCAGCAGCCAAGTTCTAGCTAGCGGGGGGGACAAAAACATTCAGTACTTC. The encoded protein is CASSQVLASGGDKNIQYF.

V usage is TRBV5-1 and J usage is TRBJ1-1, with unresolved D. The CDR3 is 13 residues long. Germline V gene sequence: CDR1 SGHRS, CDR2 YFSETQ. Trimming shortened V by 5 bases and J by 3 bases, and 11 bases separated the two germline ends. The CDR3 coding sequence is TGCGCCAGCAGTTCGTACGGGGACACTGAAGCTTTCTTT. As protein: CASSSYGDTEAFF. Full variable domain (outside the CDR3, taken from reference TRBV5-1 and TRBJ1-1): KAGVTQTPRYLIKTRGQQVTLSCSPISGHRSVSWYQQTPGQGLQFLFEYFSETQRNKGNFPGRFSGRQFSNSRSEMNVSTLELGDSALYLCASSSYGDTEAFFGQGTRLTVV.

V is TRBV4-1 and J is TRBJ2-7; 7 nucleotides agree with TRBD2. Germline CDR1 and CDR2: MGHRA and YSYEKL. The length of the CDR3 is 11 residues. V was clipped by 1 base and J by 11 bases; unmatched bases: 2. The CDR3, as DNA: TGCGCCAGCAGCCAAGCGGGGAGGGAGTACTTC. It yields the protein CASSQAGREYF.

The count of this clone is one. The chain uses TRBV28 and TRBJ1-5; D call uncertain. Trimming shortened V by 5 bases and J by 8 bases, and 16 bases separated the two germline ends. CDR3 size: 14 residues. Germline-derived CDR1 and CDR2 are MDHEN and SYDVKM. The CDR3 nucleotides are TGTGCCAGCAGTACCGACTATGCGGGGAAGCCCCAGCATTTT. It is translated as CASSTDYAGKPQHF.

The chain joins TRBV5-1 to TRBJ2-5; possibly TRBD1 for D (5 bases). V shed 0 bases and J shed 2 bases, with 8 bases lying between them. The CDR3 covers 14 residues. Per the germline V gene, CDR1 is SGHRS and CDR2 is YFSETQ. The CDR3: CASSLEGFQETQYF. CDR3 bases: TGCGCCAGCAGCTTGGAGGGGTTTCAAGAGACCCAGTACTTC.

The J gene is TRBJ1-1, the V gene TRBV7-8, with a weak D call TRBD1 (6 bases). V was pared by 8 bases and J by 3 bases, with 16 bases between. CDR1 SGHVS and CDR2 FQNEAQ come from the germline V gene. This CDR3 has 14 amino acids. The CDR3: CASGSMTGYTEAFF. CDR3 in DNA: TGTGCCAGCGGCTCGATGACAGGCTACACTGAAGCTTTCTTT. Full variable domain (remainder filled in from reference TRBV7-8 and TRBJ1-1): GAGVSQSPRYKVAKRGQDVALRCDPISGHVSLFWYQQALGQGPEFLTYFQNEAQLDKSGLPSDRFFAERPEGSVSTLKIQRTQQEDSAVYLCASGSMTGYTEAFFGQGTRLTVV.

This clone was detected only a few times. The rearrangement uses TRBV4-3 and TRBJ2-5; TRBD2 matches 7 bases. The germline gives CDR1 LGHNA, CDR2 YSLEER. V was pared by 1 base and J by 6 bases, with 5 bases of the junction left unmatched. This CDR3 has 14 amino acids. This chain's CDR3 is CASSQAAGEKTQYF. The CDR3 region has the DNA TGCGCCAGCAGCCAAGCTGCGGGAGAGAAGACCCAGTACTTC.

CDR3 protein: CASSRRHSGGAVDTQYF. The CDR3 DNA reads as TGTGCCAGCAGCCGGCGCCATAGCGGGGGGGCCGTCGATACGCAGTATTTT. The chain combines TRBV7-8 with TRBJ2-3; TRBD2 matches 11 bases. The germline CDR1 and CDR2 sequences are SGHVS and FQNEAQ. The CDR3 loop spans 17 amino acids. J lost 6 bases, V lost 5 bases, and 13 bases had no gene match. Full variable domain (rest looked up from reference TRBV7-8 and TRBJ2-3): GAGVSQSPRYKVAKRGQDVALRCDPISGHVSLFWYQQALGQGPEFLTYFQNEAQLDKSGLPSDRFFAERPEGSVSTLKIQRTQQEDSAVYLCASSRRHSGGAVDTQYFGPGTRLTVL.

This clone turned up a few times. The rearrangement links TRBV9 to TRBJ1-3; TRBD1 is a possible D gene (5 bases). Germline assignment: CDR1 SGDLS and CDR2 YYNGEE. The germline V and J ends were trimmed by 6 bases and 0 bases, with 16 bases remaining between them. The CDR3 contains 16 residues. CDR3 bases: TGTGCCAGCACCGCCGGACACAGGTCCTCTGGAAACACCATATATTTT. It codes for CASTAGHRSSGNTIYF. Complete variable domain (other parts from reference TRBV9 and TRBJ1-3): DSGVTQTPKHLITATGQRVTLRCSPRSGDLSVYWYQQSLDQGLQFLIQYYNGEERAKGNILERFSAQQFPDLHSELNLSSLELGDSALYFCASTAGHRSSGNTIYFGEGSWLTVV.

The V call is TRBV14, the J call TRBJ2-7; no clear D. Germline CDR1 and CDR2: SGHDN and FVKESK. V gave up 1 base and J gave up 7 bases, with 11 bases separating them. The CDR3 consists of 13 residues. The CDR3 sequence is CASSQGYNLEQYF. The CDR3 DNA reads as TGTGCCAGCAGCCAAGGTTACAATTTAGAGCAGTACTTC. Looking up the rest from reference TRBV14 and TRBJ2-7 gives the full variable domain: EAGVTQFPSHSVIEKGQTVTLRCDPISGHDNLYWYRRVMGKEIKFLLHFVKESKQDESGMPNNRFLAERTGGTYSTLKVQPAELEDSGVYFCASSQGYNLEQYFGPGTRLTVT.

V is TRBV28 and J is TRBJ2-5; 9 bases are shared with TRBD1. Germline assignment: CDR1 MDHEN and CDR2 SYDVKM. CDR3 length: 15 residues. J was trimmed by 4 bases and V by 5 bases; bases with no gene match: 8. CDR3 bases: TGTGCCAGCAGTCCCCCTGACAGGGGGGCAGAGACCCAGTACTTC. As protein: CASSPPDRGAETQYF.

The chain employs TRBV7-8 and TRBJ2-2; no clear D. Germline assignment: CDR1 SGHVS and CDR2 FQNEAQ. The CDR3 spans 15 residues. V lost 6 bases to trimming and J lost 5 bases, with 16 bases between them. The CDR3 sequence: CASRQASISTGELFF. In DNA, the CDR3 is TGTGCCAGCAGGCAAGCCTCGATTTCGACCGGGGAGCTGTTTTTT.

The J gene is TRBJ1-2, the V gene TRBV11-1; D remains unclear. V lost 0 bases to trimming and J lost 3 bases, with 8 bases between them. The CDR3 length is 14 residues. The germline V gene has CDR1 SGHAT and CDR2 FQDESV (reference sequence). DNA of the CDR3: TGTGCCAGCAGCTTAGCCGCAGGCTACTATGGCTACACCTTC. Protein sequence: CASSLAAGYYGYTF.

The chain is built from TRBV5-4 and TRBJ2-2, with 8 bases matching TRBD2. With 4 bases clipped from V and 4 bases from J, the junction kept 9 bases outside the gene matches. This CDR3 comprises 16 residues. Germline CDR1 reads SGHNT; CDR2 reads YYREEE (reference sequence). The DNA for the CDR3 is TGTGCCAGCAGCCCCCAGCCGCTAGCGGGCACCGGGGAGCTGTTTTTT. Translating it yields CASSPQPLAGTGELFF.

V is TRBV19 and J is TRBJ1-1; D uncertain. The V and J ends lost 2 bases and 2 bases respectively, with 6 bases between them. The CDR3 is made up of 13 amino acids. The germline gives CDR1 LNHDA, CDR2 SQIVND (reference sequence). For the CDR3, the DNA is TGTGCCAGTAGTATACGACTCAACACTGAAGCTTTCTTT. The encoded protein is CASSIRLNTEAFF.

The chain employs TRBV30 and TRBJ1-3, with D tentatively TRBD1 (6 bases). CDR1 and CDR2 from the germline V gene are GTSNPN and SVGIG (reference sequence). The CDR3 runs to 11 residues. Trimming shortened V by 3 bases and J by 8 bases, and 8 bases separated the two germline ends. The CDR3: CAWSAGDTIYF. The CDR3 coding sequence is TGTGCCTGGAGCGCAGGGGACACCATATATTTT.

This clone was seen a handful of times. The V gene is TRBV5-6, the J gene TRBJ1-3; weak D call: TRBD1 (6 bases). CDR3 length equals 16 residues. Trimming removed 1 base from V and 0 bases from J, with 11 bases in between. Germline V CDR1 and CDR2: SGHDT, YYEEEE. The CDR3 DNA follows: TGTGCCAGCAGCTTGCCAGGGGAGAGCTCTGGAAACACCATATATTTT. Its translation is CASSLPGESSGNTIYF.

V gene TRBV9 combines with J gene TRBJ1-1; D unclear. Germline CDR1 is SGDLS and CDR2 is YYNGEE. CDR3 size: 14 residues. Trimming took off 1 base at V and 1 base at J, with 8 bases between the two ends. Here the CDR3 DNA reads TGTGCCAGCAGCGTAACAACATCGAACACTGAAGCTTTCTTT. This gives the protein CASSVTTSNTEAFF.

The table lists this clone with a count of one. The CDR3 loop is CASSLVPGGDEKLFF. The CDR3 DNA follows: TGTGCCAGCAGCTTAGTTCCGGGTGGAGATGAAAAACTGTTTTTT. The chain carries TRBV7-6 and TRBJ1-4; D ambiguous. The CDR3 loop spans 15 amino acids. Germline CDR1 is SGHVS and CDR2 is FNYEAQ. The V and J ends lost 1 base and 6 bases respectively, with 12 bases between them.

V gene TRBV6-5 combines with J gene TRBJ1-1; the D gene is possibly TRBD1 (5 bases). In germline, CDR1 is MNHEY, CDR2 SVGAGI. This CDR3 spans 15 amino acids. The ends were cut back, 2 bases at V and 1 base at J, with 11 bases in the middle. In nucleotides, the CDR3 is TGTGCCAGCAGTTACGCATCAGGGCAGAACACTGAAGCTTTCTTT. Residues: CASSYASGQNTEAFF.

The chain links TRBV6-1 to TRBJ2-3, with a tentative D call TRBD1 (6 bases). The CDR3 is 12 amino acids. The V gene's germline CDR1 is MNHNS and CDR2 SASEGT. Trimming removed 6 bases at V and 7 bases at J, with 11 bases between. DNA for the CDR3: TGTGCCAGCAGGATACAGGGACATACGCAGTATTTT. Amino acids: CASRIQGHTQYF.

This clone was found a few times. The chain couples TRBV7-9 to TRBJ1-2; 9 bases are shared with TRBD1. This CDR3 comprises 18 residues. The V segment lost 5 bases and the J segment 8 bases; nucleotides outside the gene matches: 21. CDR1 and CDR2 (germline): SEHNR, FQNEAQ (reference sequence). DNA of the CDR3: TGTGCCAGCAGCCCCTTAGGGGGACAGGGCTTCGGTCGTAGAGGCTACACCTTC. This codes for CASSPLGGQGFGRRGYTF.

The genes are TRBV5-6 and TRBJ1-3; D is uncertain. The V gene lost 1 base and the J gene lost 0 bases, with 8 bases spanning the gap. This CDR3 has 15 residues. CDR1 and CDR2 from the germline V gene are SGHDT and YYEEEE. The CDR3, as DNA: TGTGCCAGCAGCTTGTTGACACCCTCTGGAAACACCATATATTTT. It encodes CASSLLTPSGNTIYF.

The chain employs TRBV29-1 and TRBJ2-5; unclear D gene. The CDR3 has 13 residues. Looked up from germline, CDR1 is SQVTM and CDR2 is ANQGSEA. Trimming removed 4 bases from V and 5 bases from J, with 14 bases in between. In nucleotides, the CDR3 is TGCAGCGTTGCTCCTTACGCCTACGAGACCCAGTACTTC. This codes for CSVAPYAYETQYF.